This T cell receptor (beta chain) was sequenced during a study of identical twins. Template switching added a universal primer binding site, and final cDNA carried unique molecular identifiers. TCRdb passed the 5' RACE reads through MiXCR, listing each CDR3 protein once. The data show 1.5 million to 2 million distinct CDR3 sequences, around 29% seen once. There are 14 residues in the CDR3. Study-wide results and caveats: It was out-of-frame TCR alpha sharing in monozygotic twins that models underestimated. The study reached conclusions through statistical analysis that was cross-sectional, not following the same donors. Out-of-frame alpha sequences shared by twins were enriched for low generation probability.

Notes on this clonotype: Its matching antigen is unknown.

The sample was cord blood. V usage is TRBV21-1 and J usage is TRBJ2-7. TRBV21-1 represents a pseudogene. The sequence derives from a newborn girl in good health. CDR3 sequence reads: CASSKATNSYEQYF. The DNA of the CDR3 is TGTGCCAGCAGCAAAGCTACAAACTCCTACGAGCAGTACTTC.